This T cell receptor beta chain originates from a study of T cell changes during pregnancy in multiple sclerosis. Clones were sequenced by immunoSEQ multiplex PCR, and TCRdb holds only the in-frame ones, with some missing. Of around 110,000 clones in the sample, 85% to 95% were seen once. Trimming at V came to 0 bases and at J to 5 bases, leaving 9 bases not matched to a gene. The germline V gene encodes CDR1 SGHTS and CDR2 YDEGEE. This CDR3 has 16 amino acids. The sequencing used peripheral blood, collected in the third trimester of pregnancy. The sequence was collected from a female donor in good health, enrolled as a control in a pregnancy study. The genes are TRBV5-8 and TRBJ1-1, with TRBD1 matching 8 bases. The CDR3 is CASSLGASGGFTEAFF. The DNA for the CDR3 is TGTGCCAGCAGCTTGGGGGCCTCAGGGGGCTTTACTGAAGCTTTCTTT.